This T cell receptor beta chain came from a study of CD8+ T cells in alopecia areata. In the study overall: It was oral tofacitinib, at 5 to 10 mg twice daily, that treated patients received. Tofacitinib dosing lasted 6 to 18 months, which was then followed by 6 months off drug. Findings and caveats of the study: Scalp lesions, especially in alopecia totalis/universalis, had higher clonality than normal scalp. Clarity of TCR sharing across patients fell short of that in mice, possibly HLA-related.

The CDR3 runs to 14 residues. Germline CDR1 and CDR2: SNHLY and FYNNEI. V was pared by 3 bases and J by 2 bases, with 11 bases between. Only one count was recorded for this clone. The antigen is not known. After isolation, RNA underwent reverse transcription to generate cDNA as the sequencing template. Data came from immunoSEQ multiplex PCR; TCRdb stores just in-frame clones and leaves some out. Of 150,000 to 200,000 clones listed, 50% to 75% are singletons. The sequence was obtained from a human donor with alopecia areata. Sequenced here: CD4+ T cells sorted from blood, sampled at week 0. V usage is TRBV2 and J usage is TRBJ2-7; D unresolved. The CDR3, as DNA: TGTGCCAGCAGTGAGGCTTCCAGTCCCTACGAGCAGTACTTC. This sequence encodes CASSEASSPYEQYF.